Presented here are 21 T cell receptor beta chains from one specimen sequenced in a study of neurological immune-mediated disorders. TCRdb reanalysed the 5' RACE reads using MiXCR and keeps one entry per CDR3 protein. The table has around 100,000 distinct CDR3 sequences, roughly 10% seen once. Time point described: longitudinal time-point 3. The specimen was PBMCs. The receptors here all came from a female donor with HTLV-1-associated myelopathy (HAM/TSP).

This clonotype was observed many times. V gene TRBV7-2 combines with J gene TRBJ2-3; D gene ambiguous. Germline V gene lookup returns CDR1 SGHTA and CDR2 FQGNSA. This CDR3 has 16 residues. V dropped 1 base and J dropped 3 bases, with 14 bases sitting between them. CDR3 coding DNA: TGTGCCAGCAGCTTAGTAGGTACAGCAGTTACAGATACGCAGTATTTT. Protein product: CASSLVGTAVTDTQYF.

This clonotype was detected ten times or more. The CDR3 loop is CASSLIKGGRADTQYF. Written as DNA, the CDR3 is TGTGCCAGCAGTTTAATTAAGGGGGGCAGGGCAGATACGCAGTATTTT. The gene calls are TRBV12-3 or TRBV12-4 and TRBJ2-3, with D perhaps matching TRBD1 or TRBD2 (6 bases each). V lost 2 bases and J lost 4, with 16 bases in between. The CDR3 has 16 amino acids.

The table lists this clonotype with many counts. The V call is TRBV5-1, the J call TRBJ1-6; weak D call: TRBD1 (6 bases). This CDR3 is 16 amino acids long. Per the germline V gene, CDR1 is SGHRS and CDR2 is YFSETQ. V was cut by 4 bases and J by 7 bases, with 18 bases left in between. The chain's CDR3 is CASSPALFTGNSPLHF. The CDR3 DNA sequence: TGCGCCAGCAGCCCCGCGCTCTTTACAGGGAATTCACCCCTCCACTTT. Together with reference TRBV5-1 and TRBJ1-6, the CDR3 gives the full variable domain: KAGVTQTPRYLIKTRGQQVTLSCSPISGHRSVSWYQQTPGQGLQFLFEYFSETQRNKGNFPGRFSGRQFSNSRSEMNVSTLELGDSALYLCASSPALFTGNSPLHFGNGTRLTVT.

There are a few counts of this clonotype. The V call is TRBV20-1, the J call TRBJ2-5, with D hard to call. V was shortened by 6 bases and J by 3 bases, with 20 bases between the two germline ends. Per germline, CDR1 DFQATT and CDR2 SNEGSKA (reference sequence). The CDR3 is 15 residues long. The CDR3 sequence: CSAQPVGFWEETQYF. For the CDR3, the DNA is TGCAGTGCGCAACCGGTGGGGTTCTGGGAAGAGACCCAGTACTTC.

About this clonotype: A much larger clone differs by one base, so this may be a read error. The rearrangement joins TRBV7-9 to TRBJ1-4; perhaps TRBD1 as D (6 bases). Germline values: CDR1 SEHNR, CDR2 FQNEAQ (reference sequence). V was clipped by 5 bases and J by 6 bases, with 19 bases between them. The CDR3 contains 16 residues. The CDR3 spells CASSARRTAEHEKLFF. The CDR3 DNA follows: TGTGCCAGCAGCGCTAGACGGACAGCTGAACATGAAAAACTGTTTTTT.

This clonotype showed up many times. The chain has TRBV6-5 and TRBJ1-2; 12 nucleotides agree with TRBD1. CDR1 and CDR2 from the germline V gene are MNHEY and SVGAGI. V gave up 5 bases and J gave up 3 bases; unmatched junction bases: 1. CDR3 length: 14 amino acids. The CDR3 sequence: CASSGTGGDYGYTF. DNA for the CDR3: TGTGCCAGCAGTGGGACAGGGGGCGACTATGGCTACACCTTC.

This clonotype has more than one count but fewer than ten. V gene TRBV5-1 combines with J gene TRBJ2-7; no definite D call. CDR1 is SGHRS and CDR2 is YFSETQ in the germline V gene. This CDR3 spans 14 amino acids. The V gene lost 0 bases and the J gene lost 2 bases, with 9 bases spanning the gap. CDR3 region: CASSLGHGTYEQYF. CDR3 in DNA: TGCGCCAGCAGCTTGGGGCACGGCACCTACGAGCAGTACTTC.

This clonotype was seen at least ten times. The chain links TRBV24-1 to TRBJ2-3, with 12 bases fitting TRBD1. Per the germline V gene, CDR1 is KGHDR and CDR2 is SFDVKD. Germline trimming cut 1 base from V and 6 bases from J; bases unmatched to any gene: 7. The CDR3 contains 17 residues. CDR3: CATSDFDVGQGADTQYF. The DNA of the CDR3 is TGTGCCACCAGTGATTTTGACGTGGGACAGGGGGCCGATACGCAGTATTTT.

This clonotype was counted many times. The chain links TRBV6-6 to TRBJ2-3; 7 bases are a match to TRBD1. V dropped 7 bases and J dropped 2; count of bases not matched to a gene: 9. The CDR3 consists of 15 residues. In germline, CDR1 is MNHNY, CDR2 SVGAGI (reference sequence). In nucleotides, the CDR3 is TGTGCCAGCACCTCCGGACAGGTGTACACAGATACGCAGTATTTT. Residues: CASTSGQVYTDTQYF.

This clonotype was counted ten times or more. The chain has TRBV6-2 or TRBV6-3 and TRBJ1-1, with D uncertain. Per germline, CDR1 MNHEY and CDR2 SVGEGT. The V end was cut by 3 bases, the J end by 7 bases, with 6 bases between. The CDR3 contains 11 residues. DNA for the CDR3: TGTGCCAGCAGTTATGGCGTTGAAGCTTTCTTT. Protein product: CASSYGVEAFF.

This clonotype was detected ten times or more. The chain has TRBV7-2 and TRBJ2-7; 15 bases match TRBD2. Germline V gene lookup returns CDR1 SGHTA and CDR2 FQGNSA. The CDR3 runs to 17 residues. With V trimmed by 5 bases and J by 5 bases, 10 bases remained unmatched. CDR3 in DNA: TGTGCCAGCAGCCCGAGCCGGACTAGCGGGGGGGCTAACGAGCAGTACTTC. Translation: CASSPSRTSGGANEQYF.

This clonotype was seen ten or more times. The CDR3 nucleotides are TGCGCCAGCAGTCGGGACAGCCCTCTTTACACTGAAGCTTTCTTT. Protein sequence: CASSRDSPLYTEAFF. The chain links TRBV5-1 to TRBJ1-1; TRBD1 aligns across 7 bases. Looked up from germline, CDR1 is SGHRS and CDR2 is YFSETQ. V gave up 5 bases and J gave up 3 bases; unmatched junction bases: 10. This CDR3 is built from 15 residues. Complete variable domain (other parts from reference TRBV5-1 and TRBJ1-1): KAGVTQTPRYLIKTRGQQVTLSCSPISGHRSVSWYQQTPGQGLQFLFEYFSETQRNKGNFPGRFSGRQFSNSRSEMNVSTLELGDSALYLCASSRDSPLYTEAFFGQGTRLTVV.

Many counts were recorded for this clonotype. The chain links TRBV12-3 or TRBV12-4 to TRBJ2-1; D possibly corresponds to TRBD1 (5 bases). This CDR3 comprises 13 residues. V shed 1 base and J shed 7 bases, with 8 bases lying between them. In DNA form, the CDR3 reads TGTGCCAGCAGTTTAGGGGGCAGAAATGAGCAGTTCTTC. Translating it yields CASSLGGRNEQFF.

As to this clonotype: Its ends do not fully match the called genes, so a read error is possible. This chain uses TRBV6-5 with TRBJ2-2, with 8 positions matching TRBD1. The CDR3 runs 12 residues. In germline, CDR1 is MNHEY, CDR2 SVGAGI. The CDR3 region has the DNA TGTTCCAGCAGTCAGGGGGCCTGTGAGCTGTTTTTT. Translated, it gives CSSSQGACELFF.

The sample holds many counts of this clonotype. J is TRBJ2-7 and V is TRBV18; D possibly matches TRBD1 or TRBD2 (5 bases each). V lost 3 bases, J lost 7 bases, and 16 bases lay in between. CDR1 and CDR2 (germline): KGHSH, LQKENI. The CDR3 loop spans 14 amino acids. The CDR3 loop is CASSPSDGTGEQYF. CDR3 nucleotides: TGTGCCAGCTCACCTTCGGACGGGACGGGAGAGCAGTACTTC. The whole variable domain, remainder taken from reference TRBV18 and TRBJ2-7, is NAGVMQNPRHLVRRRGQEARLRCSPMKGHSHVYWYRQLPEEGLKFMVYLQKENIIDESGMPKERFSAEFPKEGPSILRIQQVVRGDSAAYFCASSPSDGTGEQYFGPGTRLTVT.

This clonotype was found many times. The chain is built from TRBV7-9 and TRBJ1-4, with 7 positions matching TRBD1. This CDR3 region has 15 residues. Germline CDR1 reads SEHNR; CDR2 reads FQNEAQ (reference sequence). J lost 1 base, V lost 5 bases, and 4 bases had no gene match. The CDR3 sequence is CASSTRQGTNEKLFF. CDR3 DNA: TGTGCCAGCAGCACCCGACAGGGAACTAATGAAAAACTGTTTTTT.

This clonotype was seen ten or more times. The V gene is TRBV20-1, the J gene TRBJ2-4; D is possibly TRBD1 or TRBD2 (5 bases each). Per germline, CDR1 DFQATT and CDR2 SNEGSKA (reference sequence). This CDR3 is 15 amino acids long. V was cut by 6 bases and J by 0 bases, with 15 bases left in between. This chain's CDR3 is CSALRESVAKNIQYF. The CDR3 DNA reads TGCAGTGCACTCAGGGAGTCAGTAGCCAAAAACATTCAGTACTTC.

There are many counts of this clonotype. The chain is built from TRBV12-3 or TRBV12-4 and TRBJ2-2; perhaps TRBD1 as D (6 bases). V lost 6 bases to trimming and J lost 7 bases, with 12 bases between them. This CDR3 contains 13 residues. CDR3 region: CASRGAPLGELFF. The CDR3 DNA reads as TGTGCCAGCAGGGGGGCGCCCCTCGGGGAGCTGTTTTTT.

In its sample, this clonotype was seen a few times. The chain recombines TRBV12-3 or TRBV12-4 with TRBJ1-6; unclear D gene. This CDR3 is built from 14 residues. V was shortened by 6 bases and J by 8 bases, with 14 bases between the two germline ends. The CDR3 reads CASRLGGQDSPLHF. For the CDR3, the DNA is TGTGCCAGCAGGCTGGGCGGCCAAGATTCACCCCTCCACTTT.

Remarks on this clonotype: This may stem from a read error, because a much larger clone lies one nucleotide away. This chain links TRBV7-9 with TRBJ2-7; D remains unclear. This CDR3 has 11 amino acids. Germline loops: CDR1 SEHNR, CDR2 FQNEAQ (reference sequence). This CDR3 is CASTLLGEQYF. In DNA, the CDR3 is TGTGCCAGCACCTTACTCGGCGAGCAGTACTTC.

This clonotype has a count of ten or more. The rearrangement uses TRBV5-1 and TRBJ2-2; possible D gene TRBD1, 6 bases. Germline-derived CDR1 and CDR2 are SGHRS and YFSETQ. With 4 bases removed from V and 3 bases from J, the gap between germline ends came to 16 bases. The CDR3 spans 16 residues. Here the CDR3 reads CASSPSRQGYTGELFF. The CDR3, as DNA: TGCGCCAGCAGCCCATCCCGTCAGGGGTACACCGGGGAGCTGTTTTTT.